The entry that follows covers one T cell receptor beta chain sequence. The CDR3 runs 13 residues. The V end was cut by 8 bases, the J end by 1 base, with 8 bases between. The germline gives CDR1 MNHEY, CDR2 SVGAGI. These data come from a study of blood T cell repertoires in COVID-19. On the study more broadly: COVID-19 samples, acute and convalescent, were from the United States, Italy and Spain.

Generated by immunoSEQ multiplex PCR, the TCRdb table keeps only in-frame clones and is missing some. Of under 70,000 clones listed, 88% are singletons. Participants came from roughly 25 US areas, aged roughly 18 to 100 years. Participant-reported clinical history was the basis for cohort assignment. The clonotype was recovered from a woman aged 40 to 50 who had recovered from COVID-19. The chain joins TRBV6-5 to TRBJ2-2; TRBD2 is a possible D gene (5 bases). Material for sequencing was PBMCs or T cells enriched from blood (not recorded which). The CDR3 bases are TGTGCCAGCTTACGGGAGAACACCGGGGAGCTGTTTTTT. It specifies CASLRENTGELFF.